Shown below are 3 T cell receptor beta chains from a single sample sequenced in a study of cytomegalovirus exposure and HLA in healthy donors. The primer mix had 60 Vbeta and 13 Jbeta primers. Measured with immunoSEQ multiplex PCR; TCRdb has only the in-frame clones, and not every one. Altogether more than 55,000 clones are present, 80% being singletons, with the ten largest covering roughly 3.9%. Sequenced material: PBMCs. These receptor sequences come from a woman in her forties in good health and CMV-seronegative.

The J gene is TRBJ2-7, the V gene TRBV25-1; D may be TRBD2 (6 bases). CDR1 and CDR2 from the germline V gene are MGHDK and SYGVNS. V was trimmed by 7 bases and J by 7 bases, leaving 17 bases between them. The CDR3 is 13 residues long. The CDR3 DNA sequence: TGTGCCAGCACCAAAGCGGGTTCAGGTGAGCAGTACTTC. This sequence encodes CASTKAGSGEQYF.

The table lists this clone with a few counts. This chain uses TRBV7-8 with TRBJ2-1; TRBD1 matches 8 bases. Unmatched junction bases numbered 10, after V lost 2 bases and J lost 4 bases. The CDR3 is made up of 17 amino acids. Germline V CDR1 and CDR2: SGHVS, FQNEAQ. The CDR3 protein is CASSLNFRQGKYNEQFF. For the CDR3, the DNA is TGTGCCAGCAGCTTAAACTTCAGACAGGGGAAATACAATGAGCAGTTCTTC.

CDR3 region: CASSLVAGVSEQYF. In DNA, the CDR3 is TGTGCCAGCAGCTTAGTAGCGGGAGTCAGTGAGCAGTACTTC. The rearrangement joins TRBV11-2 to TRBJ2-7; 9 positions match TRBD2. Germline V gene sequence: CDR1 SGHAT, CDR2 FQNNGV. This CDR3 spans 14 amino acids. V was pared by 1 base and J by 7 bases, with 5 bases of the junction left unmatched.